These 27 T cell receptor beta chains came from one sample sequenced in a study of CD8 T cells in ankylosing spondylitis. TCRdb independently ran MiXCR on the 5' RACE reads; one entry per CDR3 protein. The data contain roughly 100,000 distinct CDR3 sequences, over 6.5% of them singletons. Input material: blood, either unsorted or a sorted T cell fraction (not recorded which). Every receptor here comes from a male donor with ankylosing spondylitis or in good health (not recorded which).

This clonotype was detected ten times or more. The V gene is TRBV12-3 or TRBV12-4, the J gene TRBJ2-5, with TRBD1 identical over 8 bases. The CDR3 contains 11 residues. Trimming cost V 5 bases and J 11 bases; bases outside gene matches: 4. The CDR3 bases are TGTGCCAGCAGTCAGAGGACAGGGCAGTACTTC. Translating it yields CASSQRTGQYF.

This clonotype was picked up many times. The chain has TRBV24-1 and TRBJ1-4, with D possibly matching TRBD1 (6 bases). Germline V gene sequence: CDR1 KGHDR, CDR2 SFDVKD. This CDR3 contains 14 residues. With 6 bases removed from V and 6 bases from J, the gap between germline ends came to 13 bases. CDR3 amino acids: CATSRVGGHEKLFF. The CDR3 DNA sequence: TGTGCCACCAGTCGTGTGGGGGGGCATGAAAAACTGTTTTTT.

The table lists this clonotype with many counts. The genes are TRBV20-1 and TRBJ2-3; perhaps TRBD2 as D (5 bases). Germline values: CDR1 DFQATT, CDR2 SNEGSKA (reference sequence). The CDR3 has 14 residues. The ends were cut back, 1 base at V and 0 bases at J, with 8 bases in the middle. The DNA of the CDR3 is TGCAGTGCTAGAGGGGAGACTAGCACAGATACGCAGTATTTT. It specifies CSARGETSTDTQYF.

This clonotype was seen at least ten times. The J gene is TRBJ2-1, the V gene TRBV28, with TRBD2 matching over 10 bases. V shed 4 bases and J 2 bases; nucleotides not matched to a gene: 5. Germline V CDR1 and CDR2: MDHEN, SYDVKM. The CDR3 length is 16 residues. CDR3 DNA sequence: TGTGCCAGCAGTTCCGCTAGCGGGAGCACCTACAATGAGCAGTTCTTC. Encoded protein: CASSSASGSTYNEQFF.

This clonotype was counted between two and nine times. This chain joins TRBV4-3 and TRBJ1-2; D is perhaps TRBD1 (5 bases). This CDR3 has 15 residues. Germline V lookup: CDR1 LGHNA, CDR2 YSLEER. V was clipped by 0 bases and J by 6 bases, with 14 bases between them. CDR3 loop: CASSQDRWGRDGYTF. The CDR3 DNA follows: TGCGCCAGCAGCCAAGATCGATGGGGACGGGATGGCTACACCTTC.

This clonotype has at least ten counts. V is TRBV5-1 and J is TRBJ2-7, with 9 bases identical to TRBD1. The junction had 8 bases not matched to a gene; V was cut back by 4 bases and J by 6 bases. In germline, CDR1 is SGHRS, CDR2 YFSETQ. CDR3 length: 14 amino acids. The DNA for the CDR3 is TGCGCCAGCAGCCCGGGACAGGGCGTTGGCGAGCAGTACTTC. Translated: CASSPGQGVGEQYF. The full variable domain, in which reference TRBV5-1 and TRBJ2-7 provide the parts outside the CDR3, is KAGVTQTPRYLIKTRGQQVTLSCSPISGHRSVSWYQQTPGQGLQFLFEYFSETQRNKGNFPGRFSGRQFSNSRSEMNVSTLELGDSALYLCASSPGQGVGEQYFGPGTRLTVT.

The CDR3 sequence: CASRPSGPSSYNEQFF. For the CDR3, the DNA is TGTGCCAGCAGGCCGTCGGGCCCTAGCTCCTACAATGAGCAGTTCTTC. This sequence joins TRBV7-6 and TRBJ2-1; D ambiguous. Germline loops: CDR1 SGHVS, CDR2 FNYEAQ. The CDR3 loop spans 16 amino acids. V shed 6 bases and J shed 0 bases, with 15 bases lying between them. Combining the CDR3 with reference TRBV7-6 and TRBJ2-1 gives the whole variable domain GAGVSQSPRYKVTKRGQDVALRCDPISGHVSLYWYRQALGQGPEFLTYFNYEAQQDKSGLPNDRFSAERPEGSISTLTIQRTEQRDSAMYRCASRPSGPSSYNEQFFGPGTRLTVL.

This clonotype was recorded at least ten times. The CDR3 DNA reads as TGTGCCAGCAGTTATGCAGGGGAAGTCCAGCCCCAGCATTTT. Its translation: CASSYAGEVQPQHF. The chain links TRBV7-2 to TRBJ1-5; possibly TRBD1 for D (6 bases). Germline CDR1 reads SGHTA; CDR2 reads FQGNSA. CDR3 length: 14 amino acids. The V and J ends lost 6 bases and 7 bases respectively, with 16 bases between them. The entire variable domain, with the rest obtained from reference TRBV7-2 and TRBJ1-5, is as follows: GAGVSQSPSNKVTEKGKDVELRCDPISGHTALYWYRQSLGQGLEFLIYFQGNSAPDKSGLPSDRFSAERTGGSVSTLTIQRTQQEDSAVYLCASSYAGEVQPQHFGDGTRLSIL.

In this sample, this clonotype turned up many times. At one end, the junction sequence differs from germline, possibly due to a read error. This chain links TRBV18 with TRBJ1-2; 7 nucleotides match TRBD1. CDR1 is KGHSH and CDR2 is LQKENI in the germline V gene. The CDR3 is made up of 14 amino acids. CDR3 residues: CASSPQGLIESYTF. In DNA form, the CDR3 reads TGTGCCAGCTCGCCACAGGGGTTGATCGAAAGCTACACCTTC.

This clonotype was observed at least ten times. This CDR3 reads CASSIRGDSGPQHF. CDR3 DNA sequence: TGTGCCAGTAGTATACGAGGGGACAGCGGCCCCCAGCATTTT. The rearrangement links TRBV19 to TRBJ1-5; TRBD1 matches 7 bases. The CDR3 length is 14 residues. J was trimmed by 10 bases and V by 2 bases; bases with no gene match: 8. Germline CDR1 LNHDA, CDR2 SQIVND (reference sequence).

The rearrangement joins TRBV18 to TRBJ1-1; TRBD1 might be the D (6 bases). Trimming took off 8 bases at V and 4 bases at J, with 17 bases between the two ends. Germline assignment: CDR1 KGHSH and CDR2 LQKENI. The CDR3 length is 14 residues. Here the CDR3 reads CASLYGGQGTEAFF. As DNA, the CDR3 is TGTGCCAGCCTCTATGGGGGGCAGGGCACTGAAGCTTTCTTT.

This clonotype was detected many times. The chain has TRBV7-2 and TRBJ2-6; D is possibly TRBD1 (6 bases). V gave up 5 bases and J gave up 1 base, with 15 bases separating them. Germline CDR1 reads SGHTA; CDR2 reads FQGNSA. This CDR3 is 17 amino acids long. CDR3 coding DNA: TGTGCCAGCAGCCCGTCGGCCGGACAGTCTGGGGCCAACGTCCTGACTTTC. It encodes CASSPSAGQSGANVLTF.

Notes on this clonotype: This may be a read error, as it is one base from a much larger clone. The chain combines TRBV7-2 with TRBJ2-5; 7 bases fit TRBD1. Germline CDR1 is SGHTA and CDR2 is FQGNSA. The CDR3 extends over 14 amino acids. V shed 4 bases and J 1 base; nucleotides not matched to a gene: 3. CDR3 amino acids: CASSWGQLQETQYF. CDR3 nucleotide sequence: TGTGCCAGCAGCTGGGGACAGCTCCAAGAGACCCAGTACTTC.

The V call is TRBV5-1, the J call TRBJ2-7, with D possibly being TRBD2 (5 bases). The germline V gene has CDR1 SGHRS and CDR2 YFSETQ. V was trimmed by 1 base and J by 2 bases, leaving 13 bases between them. The length of the CDR3 is 15 residues. The DNA for the CDR3 is TGCGCCAGCAGCTTGAGGGTAGAGGGTACCTACGAGCAGTACTTC. Translated, it gives CASSLRVEGTYEQYF. The entire variable domain, with the rest obtained from reference TRBV5-1 and TRBJ2-7, is as follows: KAGVTQTPRYLIKTRGQQVTLSCSPISGHRSVSWYQQTPGQGLQFLFEYFSETQRNKGNFPGRFSGRQFSNSRSEMNVSTLELGDSALYLCASSLRVEGTYEQYFGPGTRLTVT.

In its sample, this clonotype was seen many times. This chain connects TRBV9 to TRBJ2-1; 10 nucleotides align to TRBD2. CDR1 and CDR2 from the germline V gene are SGDLS and YYNGEE. This CDR3 contains 16 residues. Germline trimming cut 4 bases from V and 4 bases from J; bases unmatched to any gene: 8. For the CDR3, the DNA is TGTGCCAGCAGCTCCAAAAGGACTAGCGGTTACAATGAGCAGTTCTTC. It is translated as CASSSKRTSGYNEQFF.

The J gene is TRBJ1-1, the V gene TRBV7-9; possible D gene TRBD1, 5 bases. Trimming cost V 5 bases and J 4 bases, with 17 bases left between them. This CDR3 spans 15 amino acids. The germline CDR1 and CDR2 sequences are SEHNR and FQNEAQ (reference sequence). The CDR3 sequence is CASSPSRTRATEAFF. The CDR3 DNA is TGTGCCAGCAGCCCAAGTCGCACCAGGGCCACTGAAGCTTTCTTT.

This rearrangement joins TRBV7-2 to TRBJ2-7, with TRBD1 identical over 8 bases. The CDR3 sequence is 15 residues long. V lost 3 bases and J lost 1; bases outside the gene matches: 5. Per the germline V gene, CDR1 is SGHTA and CDR2 is FQGNSA. This CDR3 is CASSLKDRASYEQYF. As DNA, the CDR3 is TGTGCCAGCAGCTTGAAGGACAGGGCGTCCTACGAGCAGTACTTC.

At least ten counts were recorded for this clonotype. The rearrangement uses TRBV27 and TRBJ2-7, with D uncertain. V was clipped by 2 bases and J by 1 base, with 12 bases between them. The CDR3 runs to 15 residues. Germline loops: CDR1 MNHEY, CDR2 SMNVEV (reference sequence). The CDR3 bases are TGTGCCAGCAGTTTAAGACTTTTCCGTTCCTACGAGCAGTACTTC. The encoded protein is CASSLRLFRSYEQYF.

This clonotype has at least ten counts. CDR3 nucleotides: TGTGCCATCAGTGATGGGACTAGCTTCCAAGAGACCCAGTACTTC. It encodes CAISDGTSFQETQYF. The V and J genes are TRBV10-3 and TRBJ2-5, with TRBD2 matching over 9 bases. Per the germline V gene, CDR1 is ENHRY and CDR2 is SYGVKD. With 3 bases clipped from V and 1 base from J, the junction kept 3 bases outside the gene matches. CDR3 length: 15 residues.

This clonotype showed up many times. The chain recombines TRBV5-1 with TRBJ2-3; D might be TRBD1 (6 bases). Germline CDR1 is SGHRS and CDR2 is YFSETQ. This CDR3 is 15 amino acids long. Trimming cost V 3 bases and J 2 bases, with 13 bases left between them. Here the CDR3 reads CASSYPRGTTDTQYF. The CDR3 DNA follows: TGCGCCAGCAGCTACCCCAGGGGAACCACAGATACGCAGTATTTT.

This clonotype occurred many times. The rearrangement joins TRBV7-8 to TRBJ1-4, with unresolved D. Germline V gene sequence: CDR1 SGHVS, CDR2 FQNEAQ. This CDR3 is built from 14 residues. V was pared by 4 bases and J by 3 bases, with 9 bases between. For the CDR3, the DNA is TGTGCCAGCAGCTACGACGGAGCTAATGAAAAACTGTTTTTT. This gives the protein CASSYDGANEKLFF.

This clonotype was seen repeatedly, ten times or more. The chain couples TRBV5-1 to TRBJ1-5, with 9 bases fitting TRBD1. Germline CDR1 is SGHRS and CDR2 is YFSETQ. This CDR3 has 15 residues. The V gene end was trimmed by 1 base and the J gene end by 4 bases; junction bases not matched to a gene: 3. The CDR3 coding sequence is TGCGCCAGCAGCTTGTCCGGGACAGGGAATCAGCCCCAGCATTTT. This gives the protein CASSLSGTGNQPQHF.

The chain uses TRBV7-6 and TRBJ2-7; TRBD1 agrees at 8 bases. The CDR3 contains 16 residues. CDR1 and CDR2 from the germline V gene are SGHVS and FNYEAQ. The V gene end was trimmed by 0 bases and the J gene end by 4 bases; junction bases not matched to a gene: 8. This CDR3 is CASSLASGTGNYEQYF. The CDR3 coding sequence is TGTGCCAGCAGCTTAGCCTCCGGGACAGGCAATTACGAGCAGTACTTC. Combining the CDR3 with reference TRBV7-6 and TRBJ2-7 gives the whole variable domain GAGVSQSPRYKVTKRGQDVALRCDPISGHVSLYWYRQALGQGPEFLTYFNYEAQQDKSGLPNDRFSAERPEGSISTLTIQRTEQRDSAMYRCASSLASGTGNYEQYFGPGTRLTVT.

There are a few counts of this clonotype. This rearrangement joins TRBV5-1 to TRBJ2-3, with a possible D match to TRBD1 (6 bases). Germline V gene data show CDR1 as SGHRS and CDR2 as YFSETQ. The CDR3 is 16 residues long. Trimming pared 4 bases from V and 3 bases from J, leaving 18 bases between. The CDR3 DNA reads as TGCGCCAGCAGCATGACAGGCTCCATTGGGACAGATACGCAGTATTTT. Translation: CASSMTGSIGTDTQYF.

The gene calls are TRBV12-5 and TRBJ2-5, with D possibly matching TRBD2 (5 bases). CDR1 and CDR2 from the germline V gene are LGHNT and FRNRAP. V was shortened by 0 bases and J by 0 bases, with 8 bases between the two germline ends. This CDR3 contains 15 residues. The CDR3 reads CASGLVLGNQETQYF. The CDR3 nucleotides read TGTGCTAGTGGTTTGGTACTAGGGAACCAAGAGACCCAGTACTTC.

This clonotype was observed at least ten times. The CDR3 DNA reads as TGCAGTGCTAGGGCCCGGGACAGAGCCCTCCCCGGGGAGCTGTTTTTT. Translation gives CSARARDRALPGELFF. The rearrangement uses TRBV20-1 and TRBJ2-2; 7 positions agree with TRBD1. Per germline, CDR1 DFQATT and CDR2 SNEGSKA (reference sequence). CDR3 length equals 16 residues. V lost 3 bases to trimming and J lost 6 bases; unmatched junction nucleotides: 13.

There are many counts of this clonotype. The rearrangement uses TRBV12-3 or TRBV12-4 and TRBJ2-2; the D is unclear. CDR3 length: 14 residues. V lost 6 bases and J 7 bases, leaving 15 bases between the germline ends. The CDR3 DNA sequence: TGTGCCAGCAGCCTTGGTCGGGTGGTCGGGGAGCTGTTTTTT. This gives the protein CASSLGRVVGELFF.